Presented here are 17 T cell receptor beta chains from one specimen sequenced in a study of a mutant IDH1 vaccine in newly diagnosed glioma. Described time point: week 35, safety follow-up. With topical imiquimod, each dose of the vaccine consisted of 300 ug of mutant IDH1 20-mer peptide. Profiled with immunoSEQ multiplex PCR; TCRdb holds only in-frame clones, not every one. There are about 68,000 clones in the sample; almost 85% occur only once, and 12% lies in the top ten. Their specific antigens are unknown. The material sequenced was PBMCs, taken from a glioma patient whose treatment included an IDH1 peptide vaccine. These receptors were collected from a man aged 18-30 years with glioma.

The chain uses TRBV7-8 and TRBJ2-1, with D tentatively TRBD1 (5 bases). Germline CDR1 SGHVS, CDR2 FQNEAQ. V was cut by 0 bases and J by 7 bases, with 13 bases left in between. The CDR3 is 15 residues long. The CDR3 reads CASSLAGLESNEQFF. CDR3 coding DNA: TGTGCCAGCAGCTTAGCGGGGCTAGAATCGAATGAGCAGTTCTTC. Supplemented by reference TRBV7-8 and TRBJ2-1, the full variable domain reads GAGVSQSPRYKVAKRGQDVALRCDPISGHVSLFWYQQALGQGPEFLTYFQNEAQLDKSGLPSDRFFAERPEGSVSTLKIQRTQQEDSAVYLCASSLAGLESNEQFFGPGTRLTVL.

The V gene is TRBV6-6, the J gene TRBJ2-1; TRBD2 matches at 11 bases. CDR1 and CDR2 from the germline V gene are MNHNY and SVGAGI (reference sequence). There are 16 residues in the CDR3. Trimming cost V 4 bases and J 7 bases; bases outside gene matches: 9. CDR3 loop: CASSSELAGVGNEQFF. The CDR3, as DNA: TGTGCCAGCAGTTCGGAACTAGCGGGGGTGGGTAATGAGCAGTTCTTC.

The chain joins TRBV2 to TRBJ2-3; no definite D call. With 2 bases removed from V and 2 bases from J, the gap between germline ends came to 5 bases. Germline loops: CDR1 SNHLY, CDR2 FYNNEI. This CDR3 has 13 residues. CDR3 in amino acids: CASSETPTDTQYF. The CDR3, as DNA: TGTGCCAGCAGTGAAACCCCCACAGATACGCAGTATTTT.

This rearrangement joins TRBV5-1 to TRBJ2-5; perhaps TRBD2 as D (6 bases). The V gene's germline CDR1 is SGHRS and CDR2 YFSETQ. The CDR3 totals 15 residues. Trimming left V 6 bases short and J 0 bases short, with 15 bases between. The CDR3 is CASMERGLNQETQYF. The CDR3 nucleotides read TGCGCCAGCATGGAACGGGGACTGAACCAAGAGACCCAGTACTTC.

The J gene is TRBJ1-1, the V gene TRBV19; 9 bases are a match to TRBD1. Germline CDR1 is LNHDA and CDR2 is SQIVND (reference sequence). J was trimmed by 0 bases and V by 6 bases; bases with no gene match: 5. This CDR3 is 15 amino acids long. As DNA, the CDR3 is TGTGCCAGTAGATTGGGGACAGGGCTGAACACTGAAGCTTTCTTT. Translating gives CASRLGTGLNTEAFF. Using reference TRBV19 and TRBJ1-1 for the parts outside the CDR3, the full variable domain is DGGITQSPKYLFRKEGQNVTLSCEQNLNHDAMYWYRQDPGQGLRLIYYSQIVNDFQKGDIAEGYSVSREKKESFPLTVTSAQKNPTAFYLCASRLGTGLNTEAFFGQGTRLTVV.

The chain carries TRBV6-5 and TRBJ2-7; TRBD1 might be the D (5 bases). This CDR3 contains 16 residues. V shed 2 bases and J shed 4 bases, with 18 bases lying between them. Germline V gives CDR1 MNHEY, CDR2 SVGAGI. The CDR3 DNA reads as TGTGCCAGCAGTTACCGGACAACAGGTCGCCGGTACGAGCAGTACTTC. Translation: CASSYRTTGRRYEQYF.

The chain couples TRBV11-2 to TRBJ1-6; TRBD1 is a possible D gene (5 bases). The CDR3 length is 16 residues. CDR1 is SGHAT and CDR2 is FQNNGV in the germline V gene. Trimming removed 4 bases from V and 2 bases from J, with 12 bases in between. The DNA for the CDR3 is TGTGCCAGCAGCTCCGGCGCAGGGACCTATAATTCACCCCTCCACTTT. Residues: CASSSGAGTYNSPLHF.

The chain recombines TRBV27 with TRBJ2-1; TRBD1 agrees at 9 bases. Germline CDR1 MNHEY, CDR2 SMNVEV (reference sequence). This CDR3 has 14 amino acids. V was pared by 5 bases and J by 5 bases, with 4 bases of the junction left unmatched. CDR3 sequence (DNA): TGTGCCAGCAGTCCGGGACAGGGCCACAATGAGCAGTTCTTC. Its protein product is CASSPGQGHNEQFF.

The rearrangement joins TRBV2 to TRBJ1-2, with a possible D match to TRBD1 (5 bases). The CDR3 runs 14 residues. CDR1 and CDR2 (germline): SNHLY, FYNNEI. V lost 2 bases to trimming and J lost 3 bases, with 10 bases between them. The CDR3 sequence is CASSEWTPDYGYTF. The DNA for the CDR3 is TGTGCCAGCAGTGAATGGACACCCGACTATGGCTACACCTTC.

The chain employs TRBV28 and TRBJ2-1; D is possibly TRBD2 (6 bases). V was cut by 7 bases and J by 7 bases, with 20 bases left in between. Germline lookup yields CDR1 MDHEN and CDR2 SYDVKM. The CDR3 is made up of 15 amino acids. The CDR3 reads CASTVDRGGVNEQFF. In nucleotides, the CDR3 is TGTGCCAGCACGGTAGATAGAGGAGGGGTTAATGAGCAGTTCTTC.

The V gene is TRBV7-9, the J gene TRBJ1-3, with D hard to call. Trimming took 7 bases from V and 0 from J, leaving 10 bases between them. This CDR3 contains 14 residues. Germline CDR1 reads SEHNR; CDR2 reads FQNEAQ (reference sequence). This chain's CDR3 is CASKDISSGNTIYF. CDR3 nucleotide sequence: TGTGCCAGCAAGGATATAAGCTCTGGAAACACCATATATTTT.

This clone was recorded only once. This chain's CDR3 is CASSFDSRVNQPQHF. In nucleotides, the CDR3 is TGTGCCAGCAGTTTCGACTCCAGGGTTAATCAGCCCCAGCATTTT. The rearrangement joins TRBV27 to TRBJ1-5, with D maybe TRBD1 (5 bases). This CDR3 comprises 15 residues. V lost 3 bases to trimming and J lost 4 bases, with 13 bases between them. CDR1 is MNHEY and CDR2 is SMNVEV in the germline V gene (reference sequence).

The CDR3 loop reads CASSLGTSQETQYF. As DNA, the CDR3 is TGCGCCAGCAGCTTGGGAACGTCGCAAGAGACCCAGTACTTC. The V call is TRBV5-1, the J call TRBJ2-5; D unresolved. Germline values: CDR1 SGHRS, CDR2 YFSETQ. The CDR3 is 14 residues long. V lost 0 bases, J lost 2 bases, and 8 bases lay in between.

The V call is TRBV4-1, the J call TRBJ2-7; D call uncertain. Germline CDR1 is MGHRA and CDR2 is YSYEKL. V lost 2 bases to trimming and J lost 0 bases, with 11 bases between them. The CDR3 loop spans 15 amino acids. The CDR3 loop reads CASSQTLASSYEQYF. DNA for the CDR3: TGCGCCAGCAGCCAAACACTGGCTAGCTCCTACGAGCAGTACTTC.

This clone turned up a few times. A read error may produce the germline difference seen at one junction end. This chain's CDR3 is CASSHGTAYEQYF. In DNA, the CDR3 is TGTGCTAGCAGCCATGGGACAGCCTACGAGCAGTACTTC. The chain has TRBV7-7 and TRBJ2-7, with 7 bases identical to TRBD1. The CDR3 contains 13 residues. Looked up from germline, CDR1 is SSHAT and CDR2 is FNYEAQ (reference sequence).

This chain connects TRBV15 to TRBJ1-4, with 10 bases fitting TRBD1. The J segment lost 8 bases and the V segment lost 3 bases, leaving 6 bases of the junction unmatched. This CDR3 contains 15 residues. Per the germline V gene, CDR1 is LNHNV and CDR2 is YYDKDF (reference sequence). The CDR3 DNA is TGTGCCACCAGCAGCCTTTTGGACAGGGGGGAAAAACTGTTTTTT. Translated, it gives CATSSLLDRGEKLFF.

In nucleotides, the CDR3 is TGTGCCAGCAGCTTAGGATTTGGCAGGACAACAGATACGCAGTATTTT. This translates into CASSLGFGRTTDTQYF. The chain recombines TRBV7-2 with TRBJ2-3, with a tentative D call TRBD1 (5 bases). The V end lost 1 base, the J end lost 3 bases, and 14 bases lay between the germline ends. Germline CDR1 and CDR2: SGHTA and FQGNSA. This CDR3 is built from 16 residues.